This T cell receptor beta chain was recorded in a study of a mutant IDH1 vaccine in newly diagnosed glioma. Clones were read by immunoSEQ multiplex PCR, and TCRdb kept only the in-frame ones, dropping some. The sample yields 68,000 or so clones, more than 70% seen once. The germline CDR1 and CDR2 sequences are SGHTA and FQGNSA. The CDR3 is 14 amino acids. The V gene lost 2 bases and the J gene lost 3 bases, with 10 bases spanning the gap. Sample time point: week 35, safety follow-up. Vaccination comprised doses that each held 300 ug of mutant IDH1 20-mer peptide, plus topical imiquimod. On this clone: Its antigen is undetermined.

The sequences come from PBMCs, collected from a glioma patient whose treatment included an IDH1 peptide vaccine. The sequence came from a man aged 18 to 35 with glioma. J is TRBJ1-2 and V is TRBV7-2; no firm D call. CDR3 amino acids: CASSLSGQYYGYTF. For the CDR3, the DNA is TGTGCCAGCAGCTTAAGTGGTCAGTACTATGGCTACACCTTC.